What follows describes a single TCR beta chain. Its specificity is unknown. The sequence runs out 3 residues before the end of the CDR3; the remainder is reconstructed from the germline J gene. Germline CDR1 reads SGHTA; CDR2 reads FQGNSA. V lost 3 bases and J lost 3, with 12 bases in between. There are 14 residues in the CDR3. This sample stems from a study of T cells in women clearing cervical HPV infection. Study observations and caveats: Controls had more TRBV6-7 (approximately 0.16%) than cases (roughly 0.11%).

Profiling relied on immunoSEQ multiplex PCR, and the TCRdb table lists in-frame clones only, not all of them. Its clone listing holds approximately 30,000 clones. This receptor was taken from a woman aged 18 to 69 with a cervical HPV16 infection that either progressed to CIN3+ or cleared (not recorded which). The specimen sequenced was blood buffy coat. The gene calls are TRBV7-2 and TRBJ2-7; D possibly matches TRBD1 or TRBD2 (5 bases each). The CDR3 sequence is CASSLAGSNYEQYF. CDR3 DNA, as far as it was read: TGTGCCAGCAGCTTGGCAGGGAGTAACTACGAG. The full variable domain, its missing parts supplied by reference TRBV7-2 and TRBJ2-7, is GAGVSQSPSNKVTEKGKDVELRCDPISGHTALYWYRQSLGQGLEFLIYFQGNSAPDKSGLPSDRFSAERTGGSVSTLTIQRTQQEDSAVYLCASSLAGSNYEQYFGPGTRLTVT.